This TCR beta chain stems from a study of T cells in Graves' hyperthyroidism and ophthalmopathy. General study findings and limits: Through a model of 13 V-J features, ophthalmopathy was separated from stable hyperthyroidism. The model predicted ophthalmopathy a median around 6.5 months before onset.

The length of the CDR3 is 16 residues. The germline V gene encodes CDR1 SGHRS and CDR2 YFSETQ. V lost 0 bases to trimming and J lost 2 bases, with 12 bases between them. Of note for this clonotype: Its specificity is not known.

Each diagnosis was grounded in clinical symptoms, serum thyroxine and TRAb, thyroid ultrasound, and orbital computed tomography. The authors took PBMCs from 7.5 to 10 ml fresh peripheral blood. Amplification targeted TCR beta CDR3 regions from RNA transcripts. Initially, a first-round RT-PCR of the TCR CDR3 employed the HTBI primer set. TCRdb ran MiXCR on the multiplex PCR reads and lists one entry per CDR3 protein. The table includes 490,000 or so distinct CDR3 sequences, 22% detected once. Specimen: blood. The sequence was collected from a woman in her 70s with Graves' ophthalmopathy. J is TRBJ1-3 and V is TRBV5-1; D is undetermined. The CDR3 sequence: CASSLGQAGAGNTIYF. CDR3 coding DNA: TGCGCCAGCAGCTTGGGGCAGGCCGGGGCTGGAAACACCATATATTTT.